Below, 10 T cell receptor beta chains from the same sample are listed, as sequenced in a study of T cell changes during pregnancy in multiple sclerosis. The repertoire was sequenced with immunoSEQ multiplex PCR; TCRdb's copy has only in-frame clones and lacks some. This table has tens of thousands of clones, about 91% appearing once. The sequencing used CD8+ T cells from peripheral blood mononuclear cells, collected after pregnancy. The source of these receptors is a female donor with multiple sclerosis, enrolled in a pregnancy study.

V and J are TRBV11-2 and TRBJ2-7; 10 bases align to TRBD1. J gave up 3 bases and V 1 base, and 0 bases lay outside the gene matches. CDR3 length: 14 amino acids. Germline assignment: CDR1 SGHAT and CDR2 FQNNGV. DNA of the CDR3: TGTGCCAGCAGCTTAGGGACAGGGGGCTACGAGCAGTACTTC. Its protein is CASSLGTGGYEQYF.

This clone came up a few times. The V and J genes are TRBV4-1 and TRBJ1-1; D is undetermined. There are 14 residues in the CDR3. V was pared by 3 bases and J by 1 base, with 9 bases between. Per germline, CDR1 MGHRA and CDR2 YSYEKL. The CDR3, as DNA: TGCGCCAGCAGCCACGTAATTCCGAACACTGAAGCTTTCTTT. Protein: CASSHVIPNTEAFF.

The V gene is TRBV9, the J gene TRBJ2-5; possible D gene TRBD2, 6 bases. V lost 1 base, J lost 4 bases, and 14 bases lay in between. The germline gives CDR1 SGDLS, CDR2 YYNGEE. The CDR3 extends over 15 amino acids. The CDR3 DNA reads TGTGCCAGCAGCGTATCTTCCGGGAGAGGAGAGACCCAGTACTTC. Encoded protein: CASSVSSGRGETQYF.

The genes are TRBV14 and TRBJ1-6; D is possibly TRBD1 (6 bases). This CDR3 region has 15 residues. Per the germline V gene, CDR1 is SGHDN and CDR2 is FVKESK. V was shortened by 2 bases and J by 6 bases, with 11 bases between the two germline ends. The CDR3 DNA sequence: TGTGCCAGCAGCCAAAAGGGGGTTGGTAATTCACCCCTCCACTTT. Amino acid sequence: CASSQKGVGNSPLHF.

The chain links TRBV13 to TRBJ2-1, with 10 bases aligning to TRBD2. Germline V gene sequence: CDR1 PRHDT, CDR2 FYEKMQ (reference sequence). This CDR3 has 17 residues. V was clipped by 0 bases and J by 6 bases; unmatched bases: 8. DNA for the CDR3: TGTGCCAGCAGCTTAGGAGTCCTAGCGGGAGTAAGCAATGAGCAGTTCTTC. This codes for CASSLGVLAGVSNEQFF. Using reference TRBV13 and TRBJ2-1 for the parts outside the CDR3, the full variable domain is AAGVIQSPRHLIKEKRETATLKCYPIPRHDTVYWYQQGPGQDPQFLISFYEKMQSDKGSIPDRFSAQQFSDYHSELNMSSLELGDSALYFCASSLGVLAGVSNEQFFGPGTRLTVL.

The rearrangement joins TRBV7-9 to TRBJ1-1; no clear D gene. This CDR3 comprises 13 residues. CDR1 SEHNR and CDR2 FQNEAQ come from the germline V gene (reference sequence). Deletions cut 5 bases from V and 6 bases from J, with 13 bases between. The CDR3 DNA reads as TGTGCCAGCAGCCTCTACAGCTCACCTGAAGCTTTCTTT. Translation: CASSLYSSPEAFF.

This clone was found once. The V call is TRBV9, the J call TRBJ2-1; 7 nucleotides match TRBD1. V was pared by 0 bases and J by 3 bases, with 0 bases of the junction left unmatched. The CDR3 has 14 residues. From germline, CDR1 is SGDLS and CDR2 YYNGEE. The CDR3 loop is CASSVGDSYNEQFF. The CDR3 bases are TGTGCCAGCAGCGTAGGGGACAGCTACAATGAGCAGTTCTTC.

CDR3 region: CASNDLSDRGRQFF. The CDR3 coding sequence is TGTGCCAGCAACGACCTCTCGGACAGGGGCAGACAGTTCTTC. V and J are TRBV7-9 and TRBJ2-1; 9 bases align to TRBD1. Germline CDR1 and CDR2: SEHNR and FQNEAQ (reference sequence). Trimming took 7 bases from V and 13 from J; bases not matched to a gene: 14. This CDR3 has 14 residues.

V gene TRBV2 combines with J gene TRBJ2-3; D not certain. The ends were cut back, 8 bases at V and 1 base at J, with 13 bases in the middle. Germline-derived CDR1 and CDR2 are SNHLY and FYNNEI. The CDR3 runs 14 residues. Here the CDR3 DNA reads TGTGCCAGCTTTTTAGGCACAGGCACAGATACGCAGTATTTT. It encodes CASFLGTGTDTQYF.

The J gene is TRBJ1-2, the V gene TRBV4-1; 9 nucleotides agree with TRBD1. V shed 1 base and J 7 bases; nucleotides not matched to a gene: 7. The CDR3 is 15 amino acids. Germline CDR1 is MGHRA and CDR2 is YSYEKL. For the CDR3, the DNA is TGCGCCAGCAGCCAAGGTCGGACAGGGGTTATTGGCTACACCTTC. Protein: CASSQGRTGVIGYTF.